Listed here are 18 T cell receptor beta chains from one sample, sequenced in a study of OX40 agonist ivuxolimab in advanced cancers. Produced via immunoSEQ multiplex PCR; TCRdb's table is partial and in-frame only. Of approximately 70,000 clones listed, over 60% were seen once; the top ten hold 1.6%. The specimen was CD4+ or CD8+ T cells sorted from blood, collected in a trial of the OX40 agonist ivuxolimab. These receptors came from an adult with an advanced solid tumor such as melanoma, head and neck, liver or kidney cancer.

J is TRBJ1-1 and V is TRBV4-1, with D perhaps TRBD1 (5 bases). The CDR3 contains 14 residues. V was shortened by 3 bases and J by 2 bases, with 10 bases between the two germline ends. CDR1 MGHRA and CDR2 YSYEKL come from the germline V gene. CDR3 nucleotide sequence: TGCGCCAGCAGCCATCAGGGAACCAACACTGAAGCTTTCTTT. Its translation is CASSHQGTNTEAFF.

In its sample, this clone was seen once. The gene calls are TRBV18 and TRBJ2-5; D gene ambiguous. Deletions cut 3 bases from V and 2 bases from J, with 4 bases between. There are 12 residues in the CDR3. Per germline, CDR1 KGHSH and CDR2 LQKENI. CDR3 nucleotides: TGTGCCAGCTCACCTAATCAAGAGACCCAGTACTTC. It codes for CASSPNQETQYF.

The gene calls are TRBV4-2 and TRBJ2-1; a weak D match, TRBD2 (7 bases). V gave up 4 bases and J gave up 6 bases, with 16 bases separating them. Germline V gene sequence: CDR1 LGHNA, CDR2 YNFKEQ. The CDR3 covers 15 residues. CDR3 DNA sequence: TGTGCCAGCAGCCTTAAGAGGGGGGGCCTCAATGAGCAGTTCTTC. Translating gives CASSLKRGGLNEQFF.

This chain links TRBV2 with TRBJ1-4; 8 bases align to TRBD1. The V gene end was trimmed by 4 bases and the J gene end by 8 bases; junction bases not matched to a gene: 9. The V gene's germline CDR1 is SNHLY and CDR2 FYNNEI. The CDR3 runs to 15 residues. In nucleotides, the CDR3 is TGTGCCAGCAGTGTAGTTCCAGGGGGCGGAGAAAAACTGTTTTTT. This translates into CASSVVPGGGEKLFF. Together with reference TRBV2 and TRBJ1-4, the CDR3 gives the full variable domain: EPEVTQTPSHQVTQMGQEVILRCVPISNHLYFYWYRQILGQKVEFLVSFYNNEISEKSEIFDDQFSVERPDGSNFTLKIRSTKLEDSAMYFCASSVVPGGGEKLFFGSGTQLSVL.

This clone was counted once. CDR3 DNA sequence: TGTGCCAGCAGTGATAAAACGGTCTATGGCTACACCTTC. The encoded protein is CASSDKTVYGYTF. The chain carries TRBV2 and TRBJ1-2, with no clear D. The V and J ends lost 3 bases and 4 bases respectively, with 9 bases between them. There are 13 residues in the CDR3. The V gene's germline CDR1 is SNHLY and CDR2 FYNNEI.

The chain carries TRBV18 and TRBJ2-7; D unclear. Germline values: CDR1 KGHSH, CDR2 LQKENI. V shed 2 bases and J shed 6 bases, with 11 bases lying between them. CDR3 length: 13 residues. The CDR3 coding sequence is TGTGCCAGCTCACCAGACCAGGCTCGCGAGCAGTACTTC. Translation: CASSPDQAREQYF. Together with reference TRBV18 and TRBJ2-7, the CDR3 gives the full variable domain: NAGVMQNPRHLVRRRGQEARLRCSPMKGHSHVYWYRQLPEEGLKFMVYLQKENIIDESGMPKERFSAEFPKEGPSILRIQQVVRGDSAAYFCASSPDQAREQYFGPGTRLTVT.

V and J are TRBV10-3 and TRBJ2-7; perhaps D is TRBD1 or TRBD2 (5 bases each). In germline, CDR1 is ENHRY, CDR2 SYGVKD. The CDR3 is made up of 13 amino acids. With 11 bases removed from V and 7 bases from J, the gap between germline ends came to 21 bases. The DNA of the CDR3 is TGTGCCTCAACCGGGGACCCGGAAAGGGAGCAGTACTTC. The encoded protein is CASTGDPEREQYF.

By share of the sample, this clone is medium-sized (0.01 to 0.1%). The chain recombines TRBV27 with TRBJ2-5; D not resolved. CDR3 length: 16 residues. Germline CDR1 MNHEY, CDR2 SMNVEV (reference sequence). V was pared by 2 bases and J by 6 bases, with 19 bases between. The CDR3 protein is CASSLPDWGRYKTQYF. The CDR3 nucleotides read TGTGCCAGCAGTTTACCCGACTGGGGAAGATATAAGACCCAGTACTTC.

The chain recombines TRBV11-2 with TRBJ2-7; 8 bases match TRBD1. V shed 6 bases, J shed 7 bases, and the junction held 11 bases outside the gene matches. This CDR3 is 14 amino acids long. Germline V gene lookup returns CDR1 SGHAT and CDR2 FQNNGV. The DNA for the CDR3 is TGTGCCAGCAGGACAATACAGGGGGACGGTGAGCAGTACTTC. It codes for CASRTIQGDGEQYF. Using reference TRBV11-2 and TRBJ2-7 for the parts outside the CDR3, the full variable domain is EAGVAQSPRYKIIEKRQSVAFWCNPISGHATLYWYQQILGQGPKLLIQFQNNGVVDDSQLPKDRFSAERLKGVDSTLKIQPAKLEDSAVYLCASRTIQGDGEQYFGPGTRLTVT.

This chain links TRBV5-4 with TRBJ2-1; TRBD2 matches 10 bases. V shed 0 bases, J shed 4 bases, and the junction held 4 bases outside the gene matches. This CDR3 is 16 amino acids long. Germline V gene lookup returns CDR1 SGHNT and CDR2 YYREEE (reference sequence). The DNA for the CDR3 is TGTGCCAGCAGCTTGGTTAGCGGGAGGCGTTACAATGAGCAGTTCTTC. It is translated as CASSLVSGRRYNEQFF.

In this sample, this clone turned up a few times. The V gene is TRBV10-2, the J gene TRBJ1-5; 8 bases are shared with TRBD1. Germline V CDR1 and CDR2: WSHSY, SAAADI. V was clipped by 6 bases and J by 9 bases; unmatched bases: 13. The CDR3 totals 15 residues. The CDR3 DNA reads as TGCGCCAGCAGCCTGGGACAGGAAAACCCTAGGCCCCAGCATTTT. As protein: CASSLGQENPRPQHF.

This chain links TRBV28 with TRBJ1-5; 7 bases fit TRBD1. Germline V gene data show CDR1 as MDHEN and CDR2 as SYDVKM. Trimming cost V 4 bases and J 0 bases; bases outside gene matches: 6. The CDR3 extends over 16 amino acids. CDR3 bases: TGTGCCAGCAGTTCGGCCAGGGGGGTTAGCAATCAGCCCCAGCATTTT. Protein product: CASSSARGVSNQPQHF.

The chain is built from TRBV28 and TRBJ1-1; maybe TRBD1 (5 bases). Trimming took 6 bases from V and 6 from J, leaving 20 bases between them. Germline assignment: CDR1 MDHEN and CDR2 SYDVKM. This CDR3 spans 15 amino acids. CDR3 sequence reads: CASRGSQAGGAEAFF. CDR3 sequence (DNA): TGTGCCAGCAGGGGCTCACAAGCGGGGGGGGCTGAAGCTTTCTTT.

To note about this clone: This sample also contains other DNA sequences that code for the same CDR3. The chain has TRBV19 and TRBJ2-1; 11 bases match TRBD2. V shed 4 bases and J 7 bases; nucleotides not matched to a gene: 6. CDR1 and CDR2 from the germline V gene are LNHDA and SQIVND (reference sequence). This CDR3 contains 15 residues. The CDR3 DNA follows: TGTGCCAGTAGTACCGGGACTAGCGGCGTTAATGAGCAGTTCTTC. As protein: CASSTGTSGVNEQFF.

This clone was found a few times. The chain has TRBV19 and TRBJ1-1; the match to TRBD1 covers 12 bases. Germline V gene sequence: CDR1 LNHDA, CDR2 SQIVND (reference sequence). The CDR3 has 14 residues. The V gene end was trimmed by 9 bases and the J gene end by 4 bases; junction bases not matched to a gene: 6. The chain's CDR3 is CASGTGGSRTEAFF. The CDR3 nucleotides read TGTGCCAGCGGGACAGGGGGCTCGCGCACTGAAGCTTTCTTT.

The DNA of the CDR3 is TGTGCCAGTAGGAGGACTAGCGATAACACCGGGGAGCTGTTTTTT. It codes for CASRRTSDNTGELFF. The chain uses TRBV19 and TRBJ2-2; 9 bases are shared with TRBD2. Losses at the gene ends were 6 bases for V and 2 bases for J; bases not matched to a gene: 4. CDR3 length: 15 residues. Germline V gene lookup returns CDR1 LNHDA and CDR2 SQIVND (reference sequence).

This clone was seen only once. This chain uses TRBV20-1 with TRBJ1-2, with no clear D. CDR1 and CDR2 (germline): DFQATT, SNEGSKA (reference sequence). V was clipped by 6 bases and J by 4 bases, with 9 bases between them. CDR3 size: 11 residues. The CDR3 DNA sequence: TGCAGTGCGGTGGGGAGCTATGGCTACACCTTC. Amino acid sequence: CSAVGSYGYTF.

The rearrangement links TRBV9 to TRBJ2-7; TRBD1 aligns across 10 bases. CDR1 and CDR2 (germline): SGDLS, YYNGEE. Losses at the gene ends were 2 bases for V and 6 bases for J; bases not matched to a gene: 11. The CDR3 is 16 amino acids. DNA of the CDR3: TGTGCCAGCAGCGTGACCGGACAGGGGGGTTGGCTCGAGCAGTACTTC. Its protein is CASSVTGQGGWLEQYF.